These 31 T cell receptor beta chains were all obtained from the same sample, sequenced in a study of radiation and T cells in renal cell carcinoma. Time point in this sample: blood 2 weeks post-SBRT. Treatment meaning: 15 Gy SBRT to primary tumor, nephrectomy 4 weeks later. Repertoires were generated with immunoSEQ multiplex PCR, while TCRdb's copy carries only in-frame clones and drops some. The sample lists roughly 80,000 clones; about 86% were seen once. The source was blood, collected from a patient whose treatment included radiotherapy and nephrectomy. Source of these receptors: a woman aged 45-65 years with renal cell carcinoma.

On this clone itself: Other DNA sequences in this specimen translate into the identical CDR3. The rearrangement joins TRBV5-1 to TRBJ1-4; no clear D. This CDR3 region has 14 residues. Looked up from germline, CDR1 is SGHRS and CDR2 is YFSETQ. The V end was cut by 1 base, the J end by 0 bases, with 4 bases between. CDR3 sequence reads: CASSLRATNEKLFF. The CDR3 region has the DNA TGCGCCAGCAGCTTGCGAGCAACTAATGAAAAACTGTTTTTT.

The CDR3 sequence: CASSKGGTSGNEQFF. CDR3 nucleotides: TGCGCCAGCTCAAAAGGGGGGACTAGCGGCAATGAGCAGTTCTTC. This rearrangement joins TRBV10-1 to TRBJ2-1; TRBD2 matches 11 bases. Germline-derived CDR1 and CDR2 are WNHNN and SYGVQD (reference sequence). V was clipped by 8 bases and J by 6 bases; unmatched bases: 9. The CDR3 is made up of 15 amino acids.

The CDR3 loop reads CASSLFSGSGRPDTQYF. In DNA form, the CDR3 reads TGTGCCAGCAGCTTGTTCAGCGGGAGTGGTCGCCCAGATACGCAGTATTTT. The chain uses TRBV5-4 and TRBJ2-3; TRBD2 agrees at 8 bases. After removal of 1 base from V and 4 bases from J, the junction contained 11 bases not matched to a gene. This CDR3 has 17 amino acids. From germline, CDR1 is SGHNT and CDR2 YYREEE (reference sequence).

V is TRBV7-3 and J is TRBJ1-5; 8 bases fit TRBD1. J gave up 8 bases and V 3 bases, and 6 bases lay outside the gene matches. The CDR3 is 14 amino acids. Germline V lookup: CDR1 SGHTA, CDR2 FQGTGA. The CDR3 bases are TGTGCCAGCAGCTTGACAGGGGCCGGCGAGCCCCAGCATTTT. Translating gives CASSLTGAGEPQHF. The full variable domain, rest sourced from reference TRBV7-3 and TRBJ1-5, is GAGVSQTPSNKVTEKGKYVELRCDPISGHTALYWYRQSLGQGPEFLIYFQGTGAADDSGLPNDRFFAVRPEGSVSTLKIQRTERGDSAVYLCASSLTGAGEPQHFGDGTRLSIL.

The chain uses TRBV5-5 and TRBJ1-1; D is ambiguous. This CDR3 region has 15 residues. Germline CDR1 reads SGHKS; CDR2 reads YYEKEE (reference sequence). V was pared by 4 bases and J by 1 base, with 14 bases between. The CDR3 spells CASSGVVHQNTEAFF. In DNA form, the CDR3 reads TGTGCCAGCAGCGGGGTAGTCCATCAGAACACTGAAGCTTTCTTT.

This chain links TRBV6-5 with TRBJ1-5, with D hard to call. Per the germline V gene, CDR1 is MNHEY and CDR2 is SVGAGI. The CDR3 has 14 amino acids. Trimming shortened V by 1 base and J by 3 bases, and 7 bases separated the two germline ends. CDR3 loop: CASSYLLVNQPQHF. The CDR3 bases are TGTGCCAGCAGTTACTTATTAGTCAATCAGCCCCAGCATTTT.

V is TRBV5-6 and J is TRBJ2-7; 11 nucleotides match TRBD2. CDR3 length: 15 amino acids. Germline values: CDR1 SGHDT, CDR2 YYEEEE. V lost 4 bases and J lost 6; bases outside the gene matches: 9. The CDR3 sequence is CASSPRRTSGLEQYF. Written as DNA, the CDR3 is TGTGCCAGCAGCCCTCGTCGGACTAGCGGGCTCGAGCAGTACTTC.

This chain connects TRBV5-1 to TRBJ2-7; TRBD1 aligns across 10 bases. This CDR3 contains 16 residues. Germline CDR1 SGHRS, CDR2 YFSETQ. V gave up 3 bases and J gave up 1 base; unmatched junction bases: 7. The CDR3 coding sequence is TGCGCCAGCAGCTATCCACCGGGACAGGGGTCCTACGAGCAGTACTTC. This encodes CASSYPPGQGSYEQYF.

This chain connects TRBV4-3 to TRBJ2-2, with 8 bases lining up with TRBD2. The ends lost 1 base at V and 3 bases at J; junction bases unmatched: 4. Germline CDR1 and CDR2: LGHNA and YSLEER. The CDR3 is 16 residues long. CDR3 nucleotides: TGCGCCAGCAGCCAAGGGCGGGAGGCCCACACCGGGGAGCTGTTTTTT. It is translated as CASSQGREAHTGELFF.

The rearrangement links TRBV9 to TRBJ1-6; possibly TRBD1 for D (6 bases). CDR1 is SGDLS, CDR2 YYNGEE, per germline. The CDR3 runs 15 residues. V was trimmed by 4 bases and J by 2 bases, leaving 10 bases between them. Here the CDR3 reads CASSSRGTYNSPLHF. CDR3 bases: TGTGCCAGCAGCTCCAGGGGTACCTATAATTCACCCCTCCACTTT.

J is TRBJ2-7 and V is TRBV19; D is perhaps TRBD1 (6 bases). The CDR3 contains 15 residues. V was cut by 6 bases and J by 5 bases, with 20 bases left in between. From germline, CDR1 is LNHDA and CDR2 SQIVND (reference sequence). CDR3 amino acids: CASRDRDIKSHEQYF. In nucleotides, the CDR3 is TGTGCCAGTAGAGACCGGGACATCAAGAGCCACGAGCAGTACTTC. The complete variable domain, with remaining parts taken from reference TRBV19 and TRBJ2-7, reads DGGITQSPKYLFRKEGQNVTLSCEQNLNHDAMYWYRQDPGQGLRLIYYSQIVNDFQKGDIAEGYSVSREKKESFPLTVTSAQKNPTAFYLCASRDRDIKSHEQYFGPGTRLTVT.

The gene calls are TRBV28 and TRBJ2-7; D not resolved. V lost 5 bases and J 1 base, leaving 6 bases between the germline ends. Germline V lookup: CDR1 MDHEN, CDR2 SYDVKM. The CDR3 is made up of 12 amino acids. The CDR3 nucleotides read TGTGCCAGCAGTCTATCGTCCTACGAGCAGTACTTC. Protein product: CASSLSSYEQYF.

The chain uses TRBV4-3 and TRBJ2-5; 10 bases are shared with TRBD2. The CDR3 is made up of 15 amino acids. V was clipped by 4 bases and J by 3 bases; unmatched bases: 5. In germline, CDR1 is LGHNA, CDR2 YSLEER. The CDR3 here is CASSPSGRAEETQYF. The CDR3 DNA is TGCGCCAGCAGCCCCAGCGGGAGGGCCGAAGAGACCCAGTACTTC.

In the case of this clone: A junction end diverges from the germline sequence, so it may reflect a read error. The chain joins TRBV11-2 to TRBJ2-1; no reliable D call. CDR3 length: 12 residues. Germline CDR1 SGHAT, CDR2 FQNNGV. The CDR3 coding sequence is TGTGCCAGCGGCTTATATTCGAATGAGCAGTTCTTC. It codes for CASGLYSNEQFF.

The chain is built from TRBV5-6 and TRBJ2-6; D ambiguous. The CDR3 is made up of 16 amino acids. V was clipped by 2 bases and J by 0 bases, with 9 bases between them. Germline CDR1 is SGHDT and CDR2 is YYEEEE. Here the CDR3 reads CASSFWETSGANVLTF. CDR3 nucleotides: TGTGCCAGCAGCTTTTGGGAAACCTCTGGGGCCAACGTCCTGACTTTC. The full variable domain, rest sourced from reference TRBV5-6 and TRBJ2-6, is DAGVTQSPTHLIKTRGQQVTLRCSPKSGHDTVSWYQQALGQGPQFIFQYYEEEERQRGNFPDRFSGHQFPNYSSELNVNALLLGDSALYLCASSFWETSGANVLTFGAGSRLTVL.

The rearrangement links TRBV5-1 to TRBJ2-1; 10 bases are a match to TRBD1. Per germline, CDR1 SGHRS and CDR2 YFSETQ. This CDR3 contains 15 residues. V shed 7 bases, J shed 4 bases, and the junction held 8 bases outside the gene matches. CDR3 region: CASGTGTGVYNEQFF. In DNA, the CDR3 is TGCGCCAGCGGTACCGGGACAGGGGTTTACAATGAGCAGTTCTTC.

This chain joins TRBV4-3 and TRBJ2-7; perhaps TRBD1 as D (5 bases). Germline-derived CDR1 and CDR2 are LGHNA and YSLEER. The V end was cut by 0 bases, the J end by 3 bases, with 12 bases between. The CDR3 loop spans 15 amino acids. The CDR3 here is CASSQDLAGNYEQYF. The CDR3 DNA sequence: TGCGCCAGCAGCCAAGATCTGGCAGGGAACTACGAGCAGTACTTC.

The CDR3 sequence is CASSPGAVNYGYTF. DNA of the CDR3: TGCGCCAGCAGCCCGGGTGCAGTTAACTATGGCTACACCTTC. The chain joins TRBV5-1 to TRBJ1-2; D call uncertain. The CDR3 spans 14 residues. Trimming cost V 4 bases and J 1 base, with 11 bases left between them. In germline, CDR1 is SGHRS, CDR2 YFSETQ. The full variable domain, its missing parts supplied by reference TRBV5-1 and TRBJ1-2, is KAGVTQTPRYLIKTRGQQVTLSCSPISGHRSVSWYQQTPGQGLQFLFEYFSETQRNKGNFPGRFSGRQFSNSRSEMNVSTLELGDSALYLCASSPGAVNYGYTFGSGTRLTVV.

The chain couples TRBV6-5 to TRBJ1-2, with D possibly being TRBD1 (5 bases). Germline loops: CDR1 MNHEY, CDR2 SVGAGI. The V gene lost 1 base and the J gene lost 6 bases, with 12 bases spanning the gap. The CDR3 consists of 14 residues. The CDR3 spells CASSYLGRDDGYTF. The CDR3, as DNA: TGTGCCAGCAGTTACTTGGGCAGGGACGATGGCTACACCTTC.

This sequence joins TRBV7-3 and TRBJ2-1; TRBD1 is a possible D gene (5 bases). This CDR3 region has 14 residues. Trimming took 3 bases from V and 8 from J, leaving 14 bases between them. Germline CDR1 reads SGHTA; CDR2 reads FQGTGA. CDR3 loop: CASSLVGVNDEQFF. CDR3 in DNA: TGTGCCAGCAGCTTGGTAGGGGTAAATGATGAGCAGTTCTTC.

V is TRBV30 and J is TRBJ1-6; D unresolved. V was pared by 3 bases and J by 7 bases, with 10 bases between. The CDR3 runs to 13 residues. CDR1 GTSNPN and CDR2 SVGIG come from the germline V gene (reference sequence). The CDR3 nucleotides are TGTGCCTGGAGCCAGCGGATGAATTCACCCCTCCACTTT. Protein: CAWSQRMNSPLHF.

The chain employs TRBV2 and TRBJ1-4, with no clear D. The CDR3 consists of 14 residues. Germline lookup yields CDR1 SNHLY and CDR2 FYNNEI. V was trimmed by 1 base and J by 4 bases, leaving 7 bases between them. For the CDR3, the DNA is TGTGCCAGCAGTGAAGTGGCGTATAATGAAAAACTGTTTTTT. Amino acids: CASSEVAYNEKLFF. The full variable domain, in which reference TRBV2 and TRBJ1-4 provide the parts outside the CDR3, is EPEVTQTPSHQVTQMGQEVILRCVPISNHLYFYWYRQILGQKVEFLVSFYNNEISEKSEIFDDQFSVERPDGSNFTLKIRSTKLEDSAMYFCASSEVAYNEKLFFGSGTQLSVL.

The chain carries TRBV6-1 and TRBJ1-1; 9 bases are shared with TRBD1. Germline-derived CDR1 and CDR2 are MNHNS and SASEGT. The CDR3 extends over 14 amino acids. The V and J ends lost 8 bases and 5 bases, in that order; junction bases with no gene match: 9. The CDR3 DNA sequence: TGTGCCAGCGCGCCACAGGGGGCGCGTACTGAAGCTTTCTTT. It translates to CASAPQGARTEAFF.

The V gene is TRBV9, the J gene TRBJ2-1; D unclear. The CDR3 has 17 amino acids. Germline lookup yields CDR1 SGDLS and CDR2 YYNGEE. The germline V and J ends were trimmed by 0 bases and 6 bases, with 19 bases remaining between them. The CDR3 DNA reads TGTGCCAGCAGCGTAGGTACTTCGGCAGGCATAATCAATGAGCAGTTCTTC. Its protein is CASSVGTSAGIINEQFF.

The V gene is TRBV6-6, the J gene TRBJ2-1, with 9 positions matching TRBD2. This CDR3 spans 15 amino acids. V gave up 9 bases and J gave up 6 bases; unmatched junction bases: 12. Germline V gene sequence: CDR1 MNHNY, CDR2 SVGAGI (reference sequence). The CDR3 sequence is CASGPRTSVSNEQFF. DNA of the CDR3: TGTGCCAGTGGACCAAGGACTAGCGTCTCCAATGAGCAGTTCTTC.

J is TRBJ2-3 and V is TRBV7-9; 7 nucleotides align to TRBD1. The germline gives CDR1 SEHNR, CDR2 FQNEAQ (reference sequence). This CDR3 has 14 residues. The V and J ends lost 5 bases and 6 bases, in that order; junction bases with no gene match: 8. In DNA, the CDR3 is TGTGCCAGCAGCCACGACAGGGTTTGGGATACGCAGTATTTT. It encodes CASSHDRVWDTQYF.

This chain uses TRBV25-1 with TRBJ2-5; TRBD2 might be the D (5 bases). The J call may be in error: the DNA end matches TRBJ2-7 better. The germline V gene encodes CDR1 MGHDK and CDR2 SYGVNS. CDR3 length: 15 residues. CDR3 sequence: CASRGIHRGSYEQYF. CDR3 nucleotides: TGTGCCAGCAGGGGCATCCACCGGGGCTCCTACGAGCAGTACTTC.

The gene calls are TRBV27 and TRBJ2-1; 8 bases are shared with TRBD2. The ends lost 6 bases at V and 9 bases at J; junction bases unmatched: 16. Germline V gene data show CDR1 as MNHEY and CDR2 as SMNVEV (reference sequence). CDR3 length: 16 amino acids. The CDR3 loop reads CASRMLGGGGVSEQFF. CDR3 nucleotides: TGTGCCAGCAGGATGCTCGGGGGGGGAGGAGTTAGTGAGCAGTTCTTC.

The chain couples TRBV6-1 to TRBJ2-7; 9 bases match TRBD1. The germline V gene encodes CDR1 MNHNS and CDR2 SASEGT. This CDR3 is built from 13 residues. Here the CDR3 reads CTIRTGEKYEQYF. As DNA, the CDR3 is TGTACAATTCGGACAGGGGAGAAGTACGAGCAGTACTTC.

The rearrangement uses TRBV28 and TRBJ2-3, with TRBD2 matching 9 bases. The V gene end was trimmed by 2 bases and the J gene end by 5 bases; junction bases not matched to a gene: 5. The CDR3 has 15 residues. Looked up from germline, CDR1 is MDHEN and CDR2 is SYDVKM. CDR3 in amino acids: CASSLAGGQLDTQYF. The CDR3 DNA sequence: TGTGCCAGCAGTTTAGCGGGAGGGCAATTAGATACGCAGTATTTT.

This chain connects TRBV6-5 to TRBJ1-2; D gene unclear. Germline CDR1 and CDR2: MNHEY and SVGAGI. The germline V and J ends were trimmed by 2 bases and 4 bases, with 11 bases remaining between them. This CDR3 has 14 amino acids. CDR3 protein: CASSYREVGYGYTF. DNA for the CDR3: TGTGCCAGCAGTTACAGGGAGGTGGGCTATGGCTACACCTTC.